The subject of this entry is one T cell receptor beta chain. Its specificity is unknown. Documented time point: cycle 4 day 1 (C4D1), after more than 5 weeks of nivolumab. Each of the patients experienced relapse following autologous stem cell transplantation, and their brentuximab vedotin exposure differed. Patients' outcomes at their best amounted to complete response, partial response or progressive disease. Sequenced by immunoSEQ multiplex PCR; TCRdb stores in-frame clones only, minus some. Among under 60,000 clones, approximately 86% were seen once, and the ten largest hold roughly 7%. This CDR3 has 13 residues. Trimming left V 4 bases short and J 7 bases short, with 14 bases between. Germline CDR1 is SGHNT and CDR2 is YYREEE (reference sequence). These data originate in a study of PD-1 blockade in classical Hodgkin lymphoma. Study information: Intravenous nivolumab at 3 mg/kg was given to patients every 2 weeks.

Study outcomes and limitations: Relapsed/refractory patients reportedly had the lowest baseline TCR diversity, below newly diagnosed patients, who were below healthy donors.

The sample in question was peripheral blood mononuclear cells (PBMCs), obtained before the fourth cycle of nivolumab. The V call is TRBV5-4, the J call TRBJ1-1, with D unclear. This receptor was obtained from a human donor with classical Hodgkin lymphoma. The CDR3 spells CASSTWGLREAFF. The CDR3 DNA is TGTGCCAGCAGCACCTGGGGTCTACGTGAAGCTTTCTTT.